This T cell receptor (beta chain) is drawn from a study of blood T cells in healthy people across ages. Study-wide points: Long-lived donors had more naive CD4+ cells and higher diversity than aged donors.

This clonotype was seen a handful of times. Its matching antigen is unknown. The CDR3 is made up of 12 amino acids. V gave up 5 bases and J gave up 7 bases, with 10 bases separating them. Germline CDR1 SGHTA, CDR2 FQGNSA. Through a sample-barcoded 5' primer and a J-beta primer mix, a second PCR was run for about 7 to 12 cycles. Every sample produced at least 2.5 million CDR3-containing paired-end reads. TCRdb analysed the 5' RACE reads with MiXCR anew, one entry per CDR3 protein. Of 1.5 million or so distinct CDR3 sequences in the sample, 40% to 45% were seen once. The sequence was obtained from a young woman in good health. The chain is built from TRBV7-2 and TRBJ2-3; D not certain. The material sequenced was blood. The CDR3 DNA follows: TGTGCCAGCAGCAGTACAACTTATACGCAGTATTTT. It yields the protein CASSSTTYTQYF.